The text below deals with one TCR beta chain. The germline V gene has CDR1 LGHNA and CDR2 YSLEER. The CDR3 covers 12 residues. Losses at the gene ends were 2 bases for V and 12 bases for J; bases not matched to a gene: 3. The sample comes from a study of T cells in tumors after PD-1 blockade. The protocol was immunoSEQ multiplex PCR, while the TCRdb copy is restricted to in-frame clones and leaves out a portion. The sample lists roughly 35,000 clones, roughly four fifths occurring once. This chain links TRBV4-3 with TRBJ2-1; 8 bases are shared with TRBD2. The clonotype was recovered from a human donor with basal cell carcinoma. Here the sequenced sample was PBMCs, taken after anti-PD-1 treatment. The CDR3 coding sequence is TGCGCCAGCAGCCAAATAGCGGGAAGGCAGTTCTTC. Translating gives CASSQIAGRQFF.